The TCR beta chain described here comes from a study of cytomegalovirus exposure and HLA in healthy donors. Whole-study findings and limits: Later on, a genetic analysis was performed. It linked a missense variant in DCLRE1C with V- and J-gene trimming of TCR beta. Among immune exposure information, only CMV serostatus was available. An observed cluster of highly shared sequence variants was recorded as a likely sequencing artifact.

The PCR employed 60 Vbeta primers together with 13 Jbeta primers. The repertoire was sequenced with immunoSEQ multiplex PCR; TCRdb's copy has only in-frame clones and lacks some. The sample carries about 160,000 clones, roughly 84% recorded once. Concerning this clone: Its antigen remains unidentified.

Donors sampled were nominally healthy, though unrecorded immune exposures were likely. The CDR3 extends over 13 amino acids. Germline values: CDR1 GTSNPN, CDR2 SVGIG (reference sequence). J lost 5 bases, V lost 3 bases, and 5 bases had no gene match. This chain uses TRBV30 with TRBJ2-7, with TRBD1 matching 9 bases. Sequenced input: PBMCs. This clonotype originated in a man younger than 40 in good health and CMV-seronegative. In nucleotides, the CDR3 is TGTGCCTGGAGGGGGACAGGGAAAAACGAGCAGTACTTC. Amino acid sequence: CAWRGTGKNEQYF.